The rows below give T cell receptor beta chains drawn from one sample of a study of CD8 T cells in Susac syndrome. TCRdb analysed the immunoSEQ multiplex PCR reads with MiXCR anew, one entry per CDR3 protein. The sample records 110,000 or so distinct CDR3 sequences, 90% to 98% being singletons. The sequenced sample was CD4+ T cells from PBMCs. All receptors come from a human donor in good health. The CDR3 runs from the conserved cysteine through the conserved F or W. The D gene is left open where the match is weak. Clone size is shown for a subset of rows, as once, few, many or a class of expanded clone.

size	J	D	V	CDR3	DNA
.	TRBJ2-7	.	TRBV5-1	CASSLEAGKLDEQYF	TGCGCCAGCAGCTTGGAGGCAGGGAAGCTGGACGAGCAGTACTTC
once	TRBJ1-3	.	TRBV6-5	CASSYDRSGDTIYF	TGTGCCAGCAGTTATGACAGGTCCGGGGACACCATATATTTT
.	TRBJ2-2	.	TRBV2	CASSERGTGELFF	TGTGCCAGCAGTGAGCGGGGCACCGGGGAGCTGTTTTTT
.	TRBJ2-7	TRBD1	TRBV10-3	CAISRGGGQGDYEQYF	TGTGCCATCAGCCGAGGGGGGGGACAGGGGGACTACGAGCAGTACTTC
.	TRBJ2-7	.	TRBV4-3	CASSQDVWPLIEQYF	TGCGCCAGCAGCCAAGATGTGTGGCCCCTGATCGAGCAGTACTTC
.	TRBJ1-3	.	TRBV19	CASSNPGASGNTIYF	TGTGCCAGTAGTAATCCAGGAGCCTCTGGAAACACCATATATTTT
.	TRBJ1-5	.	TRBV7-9	CASSQLTGAQHF	TGTGCCAGCAGCCAACTAACGGGTGCCCAGCATTTT
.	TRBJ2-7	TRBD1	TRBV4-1	CASSPDRDRYEQYF	TGCGCCAGCAGCCCGGACAGGGACCGGTACGAGCAGTACTTC
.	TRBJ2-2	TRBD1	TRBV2	CASSNDRGRHTGELFF	TGTGCCAGCAGCAATGACAGGGGGCGCCACACCGGGGAGCTGTTTTTT
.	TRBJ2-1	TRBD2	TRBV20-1	CSARDHAGGSYNEQFF	TGCAGTGCTAGAGATCACGCCGGGGGGTCCTACAATGAGCAGTTCTTC
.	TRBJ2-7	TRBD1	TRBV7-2	CASSPRQGWYEQYF	TGTGCCAGCAGCCCGAGACAGGGATGGTACGAGCAGTACTTC
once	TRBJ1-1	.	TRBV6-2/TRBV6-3	CASTRGIDTEAFF	TGTGCCAGCACGAGGGGTATTGACACTGAAGCTTTCTTT
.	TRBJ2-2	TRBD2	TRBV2	CASSGGFGQRETRGGELFF	TGTGCCAGCAGTGGGGGGTTTGGACAGCGGGAGACCCGGGGCGGGGAGCTGTTTTTT
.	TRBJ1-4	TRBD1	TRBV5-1	CASSRDRENEKLFF	TGCGCCAGCAGCCGGGACAGAGAAAATGAAAAACTGTTTTTT
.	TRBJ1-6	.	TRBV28	CASSPAGQFYNSPLHF	TGTGCCAGCAGTCCTGCCGGACAGTTCTATAATTCACCCCTCCACTTT
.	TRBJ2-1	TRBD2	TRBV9	CASSVVAGTGGNEQFF	TGTGCCAGCAGCGTAGTAGCCGGTACGGGGGGAAATGAGCAGTTCTTC
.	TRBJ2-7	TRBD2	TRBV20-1	CSASSAGVSHEQYF	TGCAGTGCTAGTAGTGCGGGAGTCTCACACGAGCAGTACTTC
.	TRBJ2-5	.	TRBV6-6	CASSYSRLTQTQYF	TGTGCCAGCAGTTACTCGAGGTTGACTCAGACCCAGTACTTC